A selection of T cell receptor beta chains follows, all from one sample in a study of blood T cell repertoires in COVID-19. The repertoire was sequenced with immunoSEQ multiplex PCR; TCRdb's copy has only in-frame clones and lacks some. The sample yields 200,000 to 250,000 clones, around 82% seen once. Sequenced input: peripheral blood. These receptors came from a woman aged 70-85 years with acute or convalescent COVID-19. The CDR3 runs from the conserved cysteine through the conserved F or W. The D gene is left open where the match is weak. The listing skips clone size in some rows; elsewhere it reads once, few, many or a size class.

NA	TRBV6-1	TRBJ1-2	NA	TGTGCCAGCAGTGAACTGTGGGCCAAACAAAACTATGGCTACACCTTC	CASSELWAKQNYGYTF
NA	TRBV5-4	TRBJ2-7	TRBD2	TGTGCCAGCAGCTTGGCCCTCACTCTAGCGGGGATTTCCTACGAGCAGTACTTC	CASSLALTLAGISYEQYF
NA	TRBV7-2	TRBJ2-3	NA	TGTGCCAGCAGCTTAAGTGGGGGGAGCACAGATACGCAGTATTTT	CASSLSGGSTDTQYF
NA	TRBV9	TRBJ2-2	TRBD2	TGTGCCAGCAGTCCACTCGGGACTAGCGGGGAGCTGTTTTTT	CASSPLGTSGELFF
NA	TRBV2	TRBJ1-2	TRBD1	TGTGCCAGCAGTGTTCTAGGACAGGGCGGCAACTATGGCTACACCTTC	CASSVLGQGGNYGYTF
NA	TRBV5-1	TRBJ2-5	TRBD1	TGCGCCAGCAGCCCCGGGACACAGGGGGAGACCCAGTACTTC	CASSPGTQGETQYF
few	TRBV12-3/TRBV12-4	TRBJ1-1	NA	TGTGCCAGCAGTTTCCGGGAGACCACTGAAGCTTTCTTT	CASSFRETTEAFF
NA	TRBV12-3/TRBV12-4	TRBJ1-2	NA	TGTGCCAGCAGTTTTGGCAATAACTATGGCTACACCTTC	CASSFGNNYGYTF
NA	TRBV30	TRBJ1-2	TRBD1	TGTGCCTGGACAGAGGGACAGGATGATGGCTACACCTTC	CAWTEGQDDGYTF
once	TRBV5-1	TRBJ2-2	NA	TGCGCCAGCAGCCTCAGGGAAACGAACACCGGGGAGCTGTTTTTT	CASSLRETNTGELFF
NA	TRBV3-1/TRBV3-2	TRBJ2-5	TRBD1	TGTGCCAGCAGCCAAGAGACAGGGGGGTACCAAGAGACCCAGTACTTC	CASSQETGGYQETQYF
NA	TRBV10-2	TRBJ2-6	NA	TGCGCCAGCAGTGAGAGCGCCTCTGGGGCCAACGTCCTGACTTTC	CASSESASGANVLTF
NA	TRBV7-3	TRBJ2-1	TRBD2	TGTGCCAGCAGCTTAGGCGGGGGGTCCTACAATGAGCAGTTCTTC	CASSLGGGSYNEQFF
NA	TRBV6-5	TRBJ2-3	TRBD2	TGTGCCAGCAGTTACAATGCGGCGGGGGGGCAGCCGCAGTATTTT	CASSYNAAGGQPQYF
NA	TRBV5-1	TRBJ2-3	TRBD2	TGCGCCAGCTCCTCCCTAGCGGGGTCTGCCGCTAGCACAGATACGCAGTATTTT	CASSSLAGSAASTDTQYF
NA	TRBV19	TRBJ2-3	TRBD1	TGTGCCAGTAGTGTGACAGGGGCGGGAAGCACAGATACGCAGTATTTT	CASSVTGAGSTDTQYF
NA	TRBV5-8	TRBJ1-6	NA	TGTGCCAGCAGCCAACGGTTGAATTCACCCCTCCACTTT	CASSQRLNSPLHF
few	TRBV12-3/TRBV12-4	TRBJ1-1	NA	TGTGCCAGCAGTTTAGCGGACAGCCCTGAAGCTTTCTTT	CASSLADSPEAFF
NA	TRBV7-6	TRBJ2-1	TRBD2	TGTGCCAGCAGCTTAAGGACTCGGGGACTAGCGGGTTTCAATGAGCAGTTCTTC	CASSLRTRGLAGFNEQFF
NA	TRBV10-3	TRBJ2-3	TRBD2	TGTGCCATCAGTGAGGAGGGTAGCGGGCCCCGGGATACGCAGTATTTT	CAISEEGSGPRDTQYF
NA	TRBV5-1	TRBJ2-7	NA	TGCGCCAGCAGCTCCGACGGAGGCCCCCGCTACGAGCAGTACTTC	CASSSDGGPRYEQYF
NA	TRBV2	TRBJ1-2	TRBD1	TGTGCCAGCAGTGAAAGGCCCCAGGGGGCTAACTATGGCTACACCTTC	CASSERPQGANYGYTF
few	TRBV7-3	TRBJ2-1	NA	TGTGCCAGCAGCTTAACGTCCGTATACAATGAGCAGTTCTTC	CASSLTSVYNEQFF
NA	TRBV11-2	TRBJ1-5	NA	TGTGCCAGCAGCTTAGAGAGGGGCGGGAGTCAGCCCCAGCATTTT	CASSLERGGSQPQHF
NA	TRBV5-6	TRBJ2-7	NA	TGTGCCAGCAGCTGGCACACCGAGCAGTACTTC	CASSWHTEQYF
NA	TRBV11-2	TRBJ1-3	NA	TGTGCCAGCAGTCGTGGGACATCTGGAAACACCATATATTTT	CASSRGTSGNTIYF
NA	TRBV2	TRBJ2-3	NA	TGTGCCAGCATTCAAGGGGGATTTACGCAGTATTTT	CASIQGGFTQYF
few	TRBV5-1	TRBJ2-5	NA	TGCGCCAGCAGAGGGGGTATCGGGGAGACCCAGTACTTC	CASRGGIGETQYF
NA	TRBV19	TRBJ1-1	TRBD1	TGTGCCAGTAGTGCCGGACAGGGGCAATACACTGAAGCTTTCTTT	CASSAGQGQYTEAFF
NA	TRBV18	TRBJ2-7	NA	TGTGCCAGCTCACCACCCAGGTCGGTGCGGAGGGAAGACGAGCAGTACTTC	CASSPPRSVRREDEQYF
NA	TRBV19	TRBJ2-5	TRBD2	TGTGCCAGTAGCCGCAGCGGGGGGCTGACAGAGACCCAGTACTTC	CASSRSGGLTETQYF
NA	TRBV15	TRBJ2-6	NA	TGTGCCACGAACAGGGAAGGCTCTGGGGCCAACGTCCTGACTTTC	CATNREGSGANVLTF
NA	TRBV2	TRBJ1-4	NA	TGTGCCAGCAGTCGCGAACAGGTGATCTATAATGAAAAACTGTTTTTT	CASSREQVIYNEKLFF
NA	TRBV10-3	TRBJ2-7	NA	TGTGCCATCAGGGACGGCCCCGGACAGAGATACGAGCAGTACTTC	CAIRDGPGQRYEQYF
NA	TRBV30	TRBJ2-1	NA	TGTGCCTGGAGTCGGGGGAAGGATAGGATCTTC	CAWSRGKDRIF
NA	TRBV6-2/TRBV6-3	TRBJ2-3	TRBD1	TGTGCCAGCAGTGCGAACAGGGGTGTCACAGATACGCAGTATTTT	CASSANRGVTDTQYF
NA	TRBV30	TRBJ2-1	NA	TGTGCCTGGAGTGGTGTCAGGCAAACAATACTCTTC	CAWSGVRQTILF
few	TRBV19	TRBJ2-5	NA	TGTGCCACCCGCCCCCAATACTCGAATGTGGAGACCCAGTACTTC	CATRPQYSNVETQYF
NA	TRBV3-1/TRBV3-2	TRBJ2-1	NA	TGTGCCAGCAGCCAAAGACAGAGTTTGAATGAGCAGTTCTTC	CASSQRQSLNEQFF
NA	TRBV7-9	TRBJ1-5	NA	TGTGCCAGCAGCTTAGCAGGCGGCGGTGGTCAGCCCCAGCATTTT	CASSLAGGGGQPQHF